Sequencing of this T cell receptor beta chain was carried out in a study of T and B cells in COVID-19 patients. Looking at the study overall: Recovered patients mostly had mild to moderate COVID-19 managed as outpatients. Active-infection patients were older, median roughly 67 years, than recovered patients, median around 34 years. About 90% of the roughly 20 active-infection patients had comorbidities associated with unfavorable COVID-19 outcome.

Notes on the study in general: Active COVID-19 showed highly clonal TRB repertoires; recovery showed diversity and richness above healthy donors.

Per the germline V gene, CDR1 is SGHNT and CDR2 is YENEEA. The CDR3 is 16 amino acids. Trimming took 5 bases from V and 3 from J, leaving 18 bases between them. TRB was amplified from roughly 250-500 ng of blood genomic DNA. By share of the sample, this clonotype is medium-sized. The antigen is unknown. TRB rearrangements were amplified by multiplex PCR with BIOMED2 TRB-A/B primers. Via MiXCR, TCRdb re-called the multiplex PCR reads, giving one row per CDR3 protein. The sample lists under 8,500 distinct CDR3 sequences; roughly 28% were seen once. The origin of this receptor is a human donor with active COVID-19. The V and J genes are TRBV11-3 and TRBJ2-3; possible D gene TRBD2, 6 bases. The sample consisted of blood. This CDR3 reads CASSAEGRAGTDTQYF. In nucleotides, the CDR3 is TGTGCCAGCAGCGCTGAGGGAAGGGCGGGAACAGATACGCAGTATTTT. Drawing the rest from reference TRBV11-3 and TRBJ2-3, the complete variable domain is EAGVVQSPRYKIIEKKQPVAFWCNPISGHNTLYWYLQNLGQGPELLIRYENEEAVDDSQLPKDRFSAERLKGVDSTLKIQPAELGDSAVYLCASSAEGRAGTDTQYFGPGTRLTVL.